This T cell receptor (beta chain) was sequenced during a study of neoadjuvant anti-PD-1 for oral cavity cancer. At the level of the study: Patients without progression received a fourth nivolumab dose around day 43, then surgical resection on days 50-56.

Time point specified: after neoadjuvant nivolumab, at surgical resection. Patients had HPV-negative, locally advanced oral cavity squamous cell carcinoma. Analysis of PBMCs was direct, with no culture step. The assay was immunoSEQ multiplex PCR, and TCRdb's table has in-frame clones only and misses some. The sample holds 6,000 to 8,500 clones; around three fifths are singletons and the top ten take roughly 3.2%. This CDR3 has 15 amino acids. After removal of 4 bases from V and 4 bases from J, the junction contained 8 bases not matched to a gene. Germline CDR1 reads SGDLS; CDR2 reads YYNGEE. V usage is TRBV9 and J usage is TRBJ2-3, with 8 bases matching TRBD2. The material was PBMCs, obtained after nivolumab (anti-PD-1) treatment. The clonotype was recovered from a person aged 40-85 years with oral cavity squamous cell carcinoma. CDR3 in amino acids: CASSPRTSLADTQYF. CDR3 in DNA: TGTGCCAGCAGCCCCCGGACTAGCTTAGCAGATACGCAGTATTTT.